Each of the 7 T cell receptor beta chains below was sequenced from the same sample in a study of CD8 T cells in ankylosing spondylitis. TCRdb itself ran the 5' RACE reads through MiXCR, one entry per CDR3 protein. Here the sample spans 200,000 to 300,000 distinct CDR3 sequences, around 9.1% being singletons. Material: blood, either unsorted or a sorted T cell fraction (not recorded which). The source is a male donor with ankylosing spondylitis or in good health (not recorded which).

The chain links TRBV29-1 to TRBJ1-6; TRBD1 might be the D (6 bases). Trimming stripped 8 bases from V and 9 bases from J, with 26 bases between. Germline lookup yields CDR1 SQVTM and CDR2 ANQGSEA. The CDR3 length is 16 residues. The CDR3 DNA reads TGCAGCCATAGGGAGCGGACAGTCAGTTGGAGTTCACCCCTCCACTTT. Protein sequence: CSHRERTVSWSSPLHF.

This clonotype was counted many times. V usage is TRBV15 and J usage is TRBJ1-6; D is unclear. Deletions cut 0 bases from V and 3 bases from J, with 9 bases between. The CDR3 covers 16 residues. CDR1 is LNHNV and CDR2 is YYDKDF in the germline V gene (reference sequence). For the CDR3, the DNA is TGTGCCACCAGCAGAGATGTGACGGTCTATAATTCACCCCTCCACTTT. Translation gives CATSRDVTVYNSPLHF.

V gene TRBV30 combines with J gene TRBJ1-1; D might be TRBD1 (6 bases). Germline lookup yields CDR1 GTSNPN and CDR2 SVGIG (reference sequence). Trimming removed 5 bases from V and 1 base from J, with 11 bases in between. The CDR3 runs to 13 residues. The CDR3, as DNA: TGTGCCTGGTCCAGCAGGGGGAACACTGAAGCTTTCTTT. This sequence encodes CAWSSRGNTEAFF.

This clonotype occurred a few times. DNA of the CDR3: TGTGCCTGGAGTAGGGAATCCTACGAGCAGTACTTC. It codes for CAWSRESYEQYF. V usage is TRBV30 and J usage is TRBJ2-7; no clear D gene. CDR3 length: 12 residues. The V gene's germline CDR1 is GTSNPN and CDR2 SVGIG (reference sequence). The V and J ends lost 2 bases and 1 base respectively, with 6 bases between them.

The chain has TRBV27 and TRBJ2-7, with 8 positions matching TRBD2. The length of the CDR3 is 15 residues. Germline V lookup: CDR1 MNHEY, CDR2 SMNVEV (reference sequence). Trimming cost V 6 bases and J 6 bases; bases outside gene matches: 13. CDR3 in amino acids: CASRRWSGRSREQYF. CDR3 nucleotide sequence: TGTGCCAGCAGGCGCTGGAGCGGGAGATCTCGCGAGCAGTACTTC.

This clonotype has a handful of counts. The rearrangement links TRBV20-1 to TRBJ2-5, with 8 nucleotides matching TRBD1. CDR1 is DFQATT and CDR2 is SNEGSKA in the germline V gene (reference sequence). The CDR3 runs to 15 residues. Trimming cost V 6 bases and J 1 base; bases outside gene matches: 10. CDR3 DNA: TGCAGTGCCGCGCCTCGGACAGGGCCCCAAGAGACCCAGTACTTC. Its protein product is CSAAPRTGPQETQYF.

This clonotype has a handful of counts. The chain couples TRBV20-1 to TRBJ2-1; 8 positions match TRBD2. Germline CDR1 reads DFQATT; CDR2 reads SNEGSKA (reference sequence). V lost 0 bases to trimming and J lost 2 bases; unmatched junction nucleotides: 12. The CDR3 is made up of 18 amino acids. In nucleotides, the CDR3 is TGCAGTGCTAGAGATTCGGGGGGGGCGGGAGCCCCCTACAATGAGCAGTTCTTC. Translation: CSARDSGGAGAPYNEQFF.